This T cell receptor (beta chain) was profiled in a study of T cells after yellow fever vaccination (dated by TCRdb to the late 2010s). Concerning the study at large: Libraries from fractions with low cell numbers were prepared with the SMART-Seq v4 Ultra Low Input RNA kit. Bulk TCR alpha and beta repertoires were sequenced longitudinally to track T-cell clones before and after primary and booster YFV17D yellow fever vaccination. Two healthy male donors, one aged 18 to 29 and one aged 30 to 40 years, were included in the cohort. Blood was drawn at multiple timepoints before and after primary and secondary immunization, with bulk PBMC replicates and cell subsets isolated.

About this clonotype itself: There is no known antigen for this receptor. No clone much larger than this one lies a single base away; base qualities are absent.

The intended sense of this specimen's treatment or condition label: live attenuated yellow fever vaccine strain. Two biological replicates of bulk PBMCs were collected at each blood-draw timepoint. PBMCs were isolated from peripheral blood using a standard Ficoll-Paque protocol. RNA was extracted with TriZol from bulk PBMCs, CD4 and CD8 fractions, and dextramer-positive and dextramer-negative fractions. V lost 6 bases and J lost 2 bases, and the count of bases not matched to a germline gene is 6. The germline V gene sets CDR1 to SGHAT and CDR2 to FQNNGV. The CDR3 runs 16 residues from the cysteine to the phenylalanine. Only the CDR3 DNA is retained, 48 bases long and in frame from the first base. Paper-wide results and their limitations: The secondary T-cell response was found to be weaker but faster than the primary response, with a peak reached on day 5 rather than on day 15. Computational filtering was needed because FACS-sorted repertoires could contain abundant contaminating clonotypes from the bulk population. After the booster, most clones that had expanded after primary vaccination were detected again (around 97% of CD4 and over 75% of CD8), suggesting broad maintenance of memory. A small share of clonotypes was detected in both CD4 and CD8 compartments, with the overlap likely arising from convergent recombination. Only a couple of donors were included in the study, so the extent to which the findings can be generalized is limited.

Sequencing instrument: Illumina NovaSeq 6000. TCR cDNA was synthesized by 5'RACE template switching, which introduced a universal primer site and unique molecular identifiers. cDNA synthesis was primed from both the TCR alpha and TCR beta constant segments. Libraries were amplified in two PCR steps, with sample barcodes and sequencing adapters added in the second step. Libraries were sequenced on Illumina HiSeq 2500 (2x100 bp) or NovaSeq (2x150 bp). As for the original processing: MIGEC was used to demultiplex reads and collapse the reads into UMI consensus sequences, and MiXCR was used for V(D)J alignment. Using edgeR on replicate PBMC samples, clonotypes were called vaccine-responding if FDR was below 0.01 and the log2 fold change was above 5 up to day 15. Each bulk clonotype received a CD4 or CD8 identity based on whether the sequenced CD4 or CD8 repertoire contained that clonotype at higher abundance. The public reads were reprocessed in TCRdb via fastp at Q25 and MiXCR, keeping in-frame beta chains. Every CDR3 protein is listed once, alongside the most common genes and DNA of its rows. Clone size and V and J calls follow TCRdb, not the original study. The sample table shows fewer than 350,000 distinct CDR3 sequences, and around 4.5% are seen once. The top ten constitute 19% of the sample.

This receptor was taken from a young man who received the YFV17D yellow fever vaccine. The chain is encoded by TRBV11-2 joined to TRBJ2-5, and 13 bases in between align with TRBD2. Sequencing was performed on PBMCs, taken 15 days after the yellow fever booster vaccination. The CDR3: CASSLLAGGRQETQYF. The bases read TGTGCCAGCAGTTTACTAGCGGGGGGGCGGCAAGAGACCCAGTACTTC.